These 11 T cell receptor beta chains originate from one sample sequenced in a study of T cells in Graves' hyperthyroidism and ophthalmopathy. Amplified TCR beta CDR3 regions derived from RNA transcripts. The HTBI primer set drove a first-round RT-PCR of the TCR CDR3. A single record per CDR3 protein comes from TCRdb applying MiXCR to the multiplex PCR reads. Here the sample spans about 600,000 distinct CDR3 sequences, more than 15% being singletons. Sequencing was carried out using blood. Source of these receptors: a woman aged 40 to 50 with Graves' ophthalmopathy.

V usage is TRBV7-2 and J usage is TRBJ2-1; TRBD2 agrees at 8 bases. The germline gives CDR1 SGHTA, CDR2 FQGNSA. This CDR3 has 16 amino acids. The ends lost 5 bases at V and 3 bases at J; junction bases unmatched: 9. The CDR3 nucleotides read TGTGCCAGCAGCCAAGTGCTGACTAGCGACTACAATGAGCAGTTCTTC. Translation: CASSQVLTSDYNEQFF.

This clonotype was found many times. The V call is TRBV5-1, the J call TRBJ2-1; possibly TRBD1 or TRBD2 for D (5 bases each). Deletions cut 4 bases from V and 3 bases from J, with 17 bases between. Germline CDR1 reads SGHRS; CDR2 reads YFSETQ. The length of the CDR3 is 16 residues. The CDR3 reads CASSVTAGTDYNEQFF. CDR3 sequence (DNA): TGCGCCAGCAGCGTTACCGCCGGGACGGACTACAATGAGCAGTTCTTC.

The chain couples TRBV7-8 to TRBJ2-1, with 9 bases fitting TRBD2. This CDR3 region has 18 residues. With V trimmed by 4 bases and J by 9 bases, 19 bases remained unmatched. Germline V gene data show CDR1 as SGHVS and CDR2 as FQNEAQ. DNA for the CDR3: TGTGCCAGCAGCTCCTCCGTACCTTCCGCGGGAGGGATGTCTGAGCAGTTCTTC. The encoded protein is CASSSSVPSAGGMSEQFF.

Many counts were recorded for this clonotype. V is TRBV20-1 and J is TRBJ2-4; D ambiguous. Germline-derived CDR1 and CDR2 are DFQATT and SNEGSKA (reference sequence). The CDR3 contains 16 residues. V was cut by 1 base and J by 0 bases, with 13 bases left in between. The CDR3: CSARVVADIAKNIQYF. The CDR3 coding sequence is TGCAGTGCTAGAGTCGTGGCCGACATAGCCAAAAACATTCAGTACTTC.

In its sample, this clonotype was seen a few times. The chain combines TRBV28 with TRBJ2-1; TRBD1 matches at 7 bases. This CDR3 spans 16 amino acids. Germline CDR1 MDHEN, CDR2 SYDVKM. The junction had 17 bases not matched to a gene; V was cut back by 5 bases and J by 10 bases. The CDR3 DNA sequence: TGTGCCAGCAGTCATCCGGGACAGCCCCCTCCCGGGGAGCAGTTCTTC. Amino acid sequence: CASSHPGQPPPGEQFF.

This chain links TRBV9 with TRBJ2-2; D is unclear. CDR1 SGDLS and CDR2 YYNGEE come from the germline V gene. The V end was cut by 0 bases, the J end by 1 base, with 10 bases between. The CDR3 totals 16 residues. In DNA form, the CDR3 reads TGTGCCAGCAGCGTAGGGGCGGTAGGGAACACCGGGGAGCTGTTTTTT. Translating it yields CASSVGAVGNTGELFF.

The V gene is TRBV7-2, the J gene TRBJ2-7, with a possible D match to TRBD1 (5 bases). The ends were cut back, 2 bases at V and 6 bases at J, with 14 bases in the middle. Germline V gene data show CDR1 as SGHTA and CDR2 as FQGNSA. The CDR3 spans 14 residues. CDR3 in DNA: TGTGCCAGCAGCTTACAGTGGCAGGGAAGCGAGCAGTACTTC. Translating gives CASSLQWQGSEQYF.

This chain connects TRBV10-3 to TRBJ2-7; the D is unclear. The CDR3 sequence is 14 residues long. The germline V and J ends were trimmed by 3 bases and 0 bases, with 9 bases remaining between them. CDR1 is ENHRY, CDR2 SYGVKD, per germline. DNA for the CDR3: TGTGCCATCAGTGACAAGGGTTCCTCCTACGAGCAGTACTTC. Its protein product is CAISDKGSSYEQYF.

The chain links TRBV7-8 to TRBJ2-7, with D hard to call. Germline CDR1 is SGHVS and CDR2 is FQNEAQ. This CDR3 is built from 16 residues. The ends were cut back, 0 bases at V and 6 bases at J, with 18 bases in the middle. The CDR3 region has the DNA TGTGCCAGCAGCTTAGCTGGCCCAATGGAGTTTGGCGAGCAGTACTTC. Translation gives CASSLAGPMEFGEQYF.

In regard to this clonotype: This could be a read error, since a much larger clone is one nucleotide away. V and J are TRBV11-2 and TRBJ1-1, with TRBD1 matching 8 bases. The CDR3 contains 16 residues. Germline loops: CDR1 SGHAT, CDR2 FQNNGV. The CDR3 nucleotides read TGTGCCAGCAGCTTGGACAGGGAGGACATGAACACTGAAGTTTTCTTT. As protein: CASSLDREDMNTEVFF.

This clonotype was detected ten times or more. The CDR3 reads CASSSGQGFFGGNQPQHF. CDR3 DNA sequence: TGTGCCAGCAGTTCGGGACAGGGATTCTTTGGAGGGAATCAGCCCCAGCATTTT. The J gene is TRBJ1-5, the V gene TRBV28; 9 bases fit TRBD1. The germline gives CDR1 MDHEN, CDR2 SYDVKM. The CDR3 runs 18 residues. Trimming removed 4 bases from V and 4 bases from J; junction bases left unmatched: 14.